The T cell receptor (beta chain) under discussion was sequenced for a study of tumor and adjacent non-tumor tissue in lung cancer. The overall study: Histology: about a dozen adenocarcinoma, a couple of squamous cell carcinoma, 1 small cell lung cancer. The study, taken as a whole, reports: TCR diversity was significantly greater in tumor than normal lung tissue. Top 100 clones took a larger repertoire share in normal lung.

TCRbeta libraries were built with three rounds of nested PCR, modified from ARM-PCR. TCRdb independently ran MiXCR on the multiplex PCR reads; one entry per CDR3 protein. The sample has around 210,000 distinct CDR3 sequences, about two thirds seen once. The CDR3 runs to 14 residues. Trimming took 2 bases from V and 1 from J, leaving 8 bases between them. This sample's RNA came from whole unsorted tissue. Remarks on this clonotype: Antigen specificity is unknown.

Sequences were obtained from lung tumor tissue. The J gene is TRBJ2-5, the V gene TRBV12-3 or TRBV12-4; D possibly corresponds to TRBD1 (5 bases). This sequence was found in a man in his fifties or sixties with non-small cell lung cancer. The CDR3 loop is CASSLTGPQETQYF. For the CDR3, the DNA is TGTGCCAGCAGTTTAACAGGCCCCCAAGAGACCCAGTACTTC.